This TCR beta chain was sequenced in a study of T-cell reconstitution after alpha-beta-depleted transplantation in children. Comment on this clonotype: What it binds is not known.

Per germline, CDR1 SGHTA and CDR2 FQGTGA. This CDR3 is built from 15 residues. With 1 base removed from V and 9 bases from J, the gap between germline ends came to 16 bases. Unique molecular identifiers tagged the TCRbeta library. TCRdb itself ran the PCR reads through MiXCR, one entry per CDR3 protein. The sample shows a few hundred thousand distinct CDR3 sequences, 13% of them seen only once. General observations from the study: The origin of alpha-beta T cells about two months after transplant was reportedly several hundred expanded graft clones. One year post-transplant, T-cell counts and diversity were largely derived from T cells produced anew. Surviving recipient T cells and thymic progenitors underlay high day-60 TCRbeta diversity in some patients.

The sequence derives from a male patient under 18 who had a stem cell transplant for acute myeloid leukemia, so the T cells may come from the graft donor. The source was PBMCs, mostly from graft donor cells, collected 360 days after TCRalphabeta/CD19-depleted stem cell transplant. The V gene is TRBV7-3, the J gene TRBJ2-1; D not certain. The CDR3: CASSLRARKAGEQFF. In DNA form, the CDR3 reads TGTGCCAGCAGCTTAAGGGCAAGGAAGGCTGGTGAGCAGTTCTTC.